Listed below are T cell receptor beta chains from one sample, sequenced in a study of T cell responses to AZD1222 COVID-19 vaccine. TCRdb's copy holds only in-frame clones and misses some; the assay was immunoSEQ multiplex PCR. The sample carries some 150,000 clones, around 90% recorded once. This material consisted of peripheral blood, taken on day 0 of AZD1222 vaccination. The receptors come from an adult in good health. Each CDR3 is given with its conserved first and last residue. Each record gives: CDR3 DNA, CDR3 protein, D gene, J gene, clone size, V gene. D genes are given only for firm matches. Not all rows give a size; the values are once, few, many and, for expanded clones, a class.

CDR3nt: TGTGCCAGCTCGCCCGGGCTCCTGAACACTGAAGCTTTCTTT
CDR3aa: CASSPGLLNTEAFF
d_gene: -
j_gene: TRBJ1-1
abundance: -
v_gene: TRBV18

CDR3nt: TGCAGCGTTGAAGACCGAGCGGGATTCACAGATACGCAGTATTTT
CDR3aa: CSVEDRAGFTDTQYF
d_gene: TRBD2
j_gene: TRBJ2-3
abundance: -
v_gene: TRBV29-1

CDR3nt: TGTGCCAGTAGTATAGGATCCCAGGGAAAAACAGATACGCAGTATTTT
CDR3aa: CASSIGSQGKTDTQYF
d_gene: -
j_gene: TRBJ2-3
abundance: -
v_gene: TRBV19

CDR3nt: TGTGCCAGCAGTCCCCAGACAGGTTTCTCCGAGCAGTACTTC
CDR3aa: CASSPQTGFSEQYF
d_gene: -
j_gene: TRBJ2-7
abundance: -
v_gene: TRBV28

CDR3nt: TGTGCCAGTAGTGGCGGTAGGGCCGCATACAATGAGCAGTTCTTC
CDR3aa: CASSGGRAAYNEQFF
d_gene: -
j_gene: TRBJ2-1
abundance: -
v_gene: TRBV19

CDR3nt: TGTGCCAGCAGCCTCGGGGCCGGGGAGCTGTTTTTT
CDR3aa: CASSLGAGELFF
d_gene: -
j_gene: TRBJ2-2
abundance: -
v_gene: TRBV7-9

CDR3nt: TGTGCCACCAGTGATTTGCAAGGGGGGGCAGGTGGCTACACCTTC
CDR3aa: CATSDLQGGAGGYTF
d_gene: -
j_gene: TRBJ1-2
abundance: -
v_gene: TRBV24-1

CDR3nt: TGTGCCAGCAGTCCCCTTGGGGGACACAATGAGCAGTTCTTC
CDR3aa: CASSPLGGHNEQFF
d_gene: -
j_gene: TRBJ2-1
abundance: once
v_gene: TRBV6-5

CDR3nt: TGTGCCAGCAGTTTATTGGACAGGGCCTATGGCTACACCTTC
CDR3aa: CASSLLDRAYGYTF
d_gene: TRBD1
j_gene: TRBJ1-2
abundance: -
v_gene: TRBV28

CDR3nt: TGCGCCAGCAGCTTGCTAGGGGACACTGAAGCTTTCTTT
CDR3aa: CASSLLGDTEAFF
d_gene: -
j_gene: TRBJ1-1
abundance: -
v_gene: TRBV5-1

CDR3nt: TGTGCCAGTAGTATCTTACAAGGCGACCTCAGTCAGCCCCAGCATTTT
CDR3aa: CASSILQGDLSQPQHF
d_gene: -
j_gene: TRBJ1-5
abundance: -
v_gene: TRBV19

CDR3nt: TGTGCCAGCAGTTTGACTGGCAGAGCCACTGAAGCTTTCTTT
CDR3aa: CASSLTGRATEAFF
d_gene: -
j_gene: TRBJ1-1
abundance: once
v_gene: TRBV28

CDR3nt: TGTGCCACCAGCACAATACTGAACACTGAAGCTTTCTTT
CDR3aa: CATSTILNTEAFF
d_gene: -
j_gene: TRBJ1-1
abundance: -
v_gene: TRBV15

CDR3nt: TGCAGTGCTAGGGAACTCTATGGCTACACCTTC
CDR3aa: CSARELYGYTF
d_gene: -
j_gene: TRBJ1-2
abundance: -
v_gene: TRBV20-1

CDR3nt: TGTGCCAGTAGTATAGGGCTGCTGGGGAATCAGCCCCAGCATTTT
CDR3aa: CASSIGLLGNQPQHF
d_gene: -
j_gene: TRBJ1-5
abundance: -
v_gene: TRBV19

CDR3nt: TGTGCCAGCAGTTACGAGGTCCAGGGACGCTACGAGCAGTACTTC
CDR3aa: CASSYEVQGRYEQYF
d_gene: -
j_gene: TRBJ2-7
abundance: -
v_gene: TRBV6-2/TRBV6-3

CDR3nt: TGTGCCAGCTCACCGGGGGAAGATCAGCCCCAGCATTTT
CDR3aa: CASSPGEDQPQHF
d_gene: -
j_gene: TRBJ1-5
abundance: -
v_gene: TRBV18

CDR3nt: TGCGCCAGTGGTGTTGGGCCCACTGAAGCTTTCTTT
CDR3aa: CASGVGPTEAFF
d_gene: -
j_gene: TRBJ1-1
abundance: -
v_gene: TRBV5-1

CDR3nt: TGTGCCAGCAGTCTCGACAGGGCCTATGGCTACACCTTC
CDR3aa: CASSLDRAYGYTF
d_gene: TRBD1
j_gene: TRBJ1-2
abundance: -
v_gene: TRBV6-5

CDR3nt: TGTGCCAGCAGCACCGGGACAGGGGCCTACGAGCAGTACTTC
CDR3aa: CASSTGTGAYEQYF
d_gene: TRBD1
j_gene: TRBJ2-7
abundance: -
v_gene: TRBV5-6

CDR3nt: TGTGCCAGCTCACCAGGGGAAAATGAAAAACTGTTTTTT
CDR3aa: CASSPGENEKLFF
d_gene: -
j_gene: TRBJ1-4
abundance: few
v_gene: TRBV18

CDR3nt: TGTGCCAGCAGCACCCGCGGGACGGGTTTTTTGAGGAATGAGCAGTTCTTC
CDR3aa: CASSTRGTGFLRNEQFF
d_gene: -
j_gene: TRBJ2-1
abundance: once
v_gene: TRBV7-6

CDR3nt: TGTGCCAGTAGTATTGGGGCCCGTAGGGAGCAGTTCTTC
CDR3aa: CASSIGARREQFF
d_gene: -
j_gene: TRBJ2-1
abundance: few
v_gene: TRBV19

CDR3nt: TGTGCCAGCAGCCACAAAGAGGGAATCGCTTCACCCCTCCACTTT
CDR3aa: CASSHKEGIASPLHF
d_gene: -
j_gene: TRBJ1-6
abundance: -
v_gene: TRBV7-9

CDR3nt: TGTGCCAGCATCCCTACCCTCGGACAGGCAGGGAGTTCTGGAAACACCATATATTTT
CDR3aa: CASIPTLGQAGSSGNTIYF
d_gene: TRBD1
j_gene: TRBJ1-3
abundance: -
v_gene: TRBV28

CDR3nt: TGTGCCAGCTCACCAGGAGGGGTCCCTAACTATGGCTACACCTTC
CDR3aa: CASSPGGVPNYGYTF
d_gene: -
j_gene: TRBJ1-2
abundance: -
v_gene: TRBV18

CDR3nt: TGTGCCAGCAGTTACCGGACAGGAGCTTACGAGCAGTACTTC
CDR3aa: CASSYRTGAYEQYF
d_gene: TRBD1
j_gene: TRBJ2-7
abundance: -
v_gene: TRBV6-5

CDR3nt: TGTGCCAGCAGTTTAGGCACCACAGATACGCAGTATTTT
CDR3aa: CASSLGTTDTQYF
d_gene: -
j_gene: TRBJ2-3
abundance: -
v_gene: TRBV12-3/TRBV12-4

CDR3nt: TGTGCCAGCAGCCAAGGGCCCCTGATCGGGAGCTCCTACAATGAGCAGTTCTTC
CDR3aa: CASSQGPLIGSSYNEQFF
d_gene: -
j_gene: TRBJ2-1
abundance: -
v_gene: TRBV3-1/TRBV3-2

CDR3nt: TGTGCCAGCAGTGACGGGACAGGGGGCCTTGGCGAGCAGTACTTC
CDR3aa: CASSDGTGGLGEQYF
d_gene: TRBD1
j_gene: TRBJ2-7
abundance: -
v_gene: TRBV2

CDR3nt: TGTGCCAGTAGTATGCCAGGGGTCGAGCAGCCCCAGCATTTT
CDR3aa: CASSMPGVEQPQHF
d_gene: -
j_gene: TRBJ1-5
abundance: -
v_gene: TRBV19

CDR3nt: TGTGCCAGCAGCTCCTTGACAAGTTCACCCCTCCACTTT
CDR3aa: CASSSLTSSPLHF
d_gene: -
j_gene: TRBJ1-6
abundance: -
v_gene: TRBV7-2

CDR3nt: TGTGCCAGCAGTTTGCCGGGACAGGGGAACTATGGCTACACCTTC
CDR3aa: CASSLPGQGNYGYTF
d_gene: TRBD1
j_gene: TRBJ1-2
abundance: -
v_gene: TRBV28